The present T cell receptor beta chain was sequenced within a study of blood T cell repertoires in COVID-19. Turning to the study itself: PBMCs, B-cell-depleted T cells, or T cells were the source of the cDNA or gDNA that made up the material.

Enrolled through a virtual design, the participants were between roughly 18 and 89 years of age and came from fewer than 30 US areas. Participants' reported clinical history set cohort assignment. Source study methods: By means of reference gene primer amplification, nucleated cell counts were estimated. Profiling relied on immunoSEQ multiplex PCR, and the TCRdb table lists in-frame clones only, not all of them. V and J calls and clone size are as listed in that table; D and trimming were resolved from the DNA. The table has some 330,000 clones, approximately 87% seen once; the top ten hold approximately 1.9%. Trimming removed 7 bases from V and 4 bases from J; junction bases left unmatched: 10. Germline V CDR1 and CDR2: SGHRS, YFSETQ. The CDR3 has 15 residues.

V gene TRBV5-1 combines with J gene TRBJ2-1, with TRBD2 identical over 8 bases. Sequencing was done on a sample of PBMCs or T cells enriched from blood (not recorded which). The sequence came from a middle-aged man in a cohort exposed to, infected with or recovered from COVID-19 (not recorded which). The CDR3 DNA sequence: TGCGCCAGCCAGCAACGGGGCGGGAGGTACAATGAGCAGTTCTTC. Translation gives CASQQRGGRYNEQFF.